One and the same sample provided the 15 T cell receptor beta chains below, sequenced in a study of sequential checkpoint blockade in melanoma (dated by TCRdb to about 2019). Sample treatment or condition, as interpreted from the label and publication: randomized to nivolumab then ipilimumab (arm A) or the reverse (arm B). Receptor libraries were prepared by the immunoSEQ multiplex PCR assay. TCRdb retrieved this table from immuneACCESS and kept in-frame rearrangements only. Not all clones are present; in checked studies, unresolved V genes account for under half, and no reason is known for the remainder. The sample table contains some 20,000 clones; only one count was recorded for roughly four fifths of them. The ten largest clonotypes hold just over 50% of the sample. The starting material was CD8+ T cells sorted from blood (inferred from file names), obtained from a patient given nivolumab and ipilimumab in sequence. These receptors were taken from a human donor with melanoma.

The rearrangement joins TRBV6-5 to TRBJ1-6; 7 bases are shared with TRBD1. The CDR3 has 15 amino acids. With 4 bases clipped from V and 7 bases from J, the junction kept 7 bases outside the gene matches. CDR1 and CDR2 (germline): MNHEY, SVGAGI. The CDR3 here is CASSFGTERNSPLHF. The CDR3 DNA is TGTGCCAGCAGTTTCGGGACAGAACGAAATTCACCCCTCCACTTT.

V gene TRBV7-9 combines with J gene TRBJ2-7; TRBD2 aligns across 8 bases. Trimming at V came to 1 base and at J to 0 bases, leaving 5 bases not matched to a gene. This CDR3 is built from 16 residues. Germline values: CDR1 SEHNR, CDR2 FQNEAQ (reference sequence). The CDR3 spells CASSLGQAGDSYEQYF. CDR3 DNA: TGTGCCAGCAGCTTAGGTCAAGCGGGGGACTCCTACGAGCAGTACTTC.

The genes are TRBV13 and TRBJ2-1, with D perhaps TRBD1 (6 bases). CDR3 size: 16 residues. Germline CDR1 and CDR2: PRHDT and FYEKMQ (reference sequence). V dropped 5 bases and J dropped 2 bases, with 16 bases sitting between them. Here the CDR3 reads CASSVQGVRPYNEQFF. Written as DNA, the CDR3 is TGTGCCAGCAGCGTACAGGGAGTACGCCCCTACAATGAGCAGTTCTTC.

V usage is TRBV4-3 and J usage is TRBJ2-3; tentative D call: TRBD2 (7 bases). The CDR3 is 16 amino acids. Germline V lookup: CDR1 LGHNA, CDR2 YSLEER. The ends were cut back, 4 bases at V and 2 bases at J, with 16 bases in the middle. For the CDR3, the DNA is TGCGCCAGCAGCCCGGGGAGGGGGGCCTTCACAGATACGCAGTATTTT. It is translated as CASSPGRGAFTDTQYF.

This rearrangement joins TRBV30 to TRBJ1-2, with 10 bases identical to TRBD1. The germline gives CDR1 GTSNPN, CDR2 SVGIG (reference sequence). V lost 5 bases to trimming and J lost 8 bases; unmatched junction nucleotides: 17. The CDR3 spans 16 residues. This chain's CDR3 is CAWGSRDRGGEWGYTF. The CDR3 coding sequence is TGTGCCTGGGGTTCCCGGGACAGGGGCGGCGAATGGGGCTACACCTTC.

The rearrangement joins TRBV4-2 to TRBJ1-1; D might be TRBD1 (5 bases). Germline CDR1 reads LGHNA; CDR2 reads YNFKEQ. The CDR3 runs 19 residues. V was clipped by 4 bases and J by 0 bases, with 24 bases between them. This chain's CDR3 is CASSPPGLEGSPMNTEAFF. As DNA, the CDR3 is TGTGCCAGCAGCCCCCCGGGTTTGGAGGGGTCACCCATGAACACTGAAGCTTTCTTT.

The chain carries TRBV5-4 and TRBJ2-1; 14 nucleotides line up with TRBD2. With V trimmed by 2 bases and J by 1 base, 5 bases remained unmatched. The CDR3 extends over 18 amino acids. CDR1 is SGHNT and CDR2 is YYREEE in the germline V gene (reference sequence). CDR3 nucleotides: TGTGCCAGCAGCTTAATTGGGACTAGCGGGGGATCCTACAATGAGCAGTTCTTC. Protein: CASSLIGTSGGSYNEQFF.

By frequency in the sample, this clone is medium-sized. J is TRBJ2-2 and V is TRBV6-6; D possibly corresponds to TRBD2 (6 bases). Germline CDR1 and CDR2: MNHNY and SVGAGI (reference sequence). This CDR3 is built from 11 residues. Trimming pared 0 bases from V and 16 bases from J, leaving 9 bases between. CDR3 DNA: TGTGCCAGCAGTTACTCGGGGGGAGCGTTTTTT. Translated: CASSYSGGAFF.

This chain links TRBV27 with TRBJ2-7; perhaps TRBD2 as D (6 bases). CDR1 and CDR2 from the germline V gene are MNHEY and SMNVEV (reference sequence). The CDR3 spans 13 residues. The V and J ends lost 2 bases and 2 bases respectively, with 7 bases between them. The CDR3 bases are TGTGCCAGCAGTTTAGGGGGGACCTACGAGCAGTACTTC. Protein product: CASSLGGTYEQYF.

In this sample, this clone turned up a few times. CDR3 loop: CASSQGDSPLHF. The CDR3 DNA sequence: TGTGCCAGCAGCCAGGGGGATTCACCCCTCCACTTT. This chain uses TRBV7-9 with TRBJ1-6; 7 bases line up with TRBD1. In germline, CDR1 is SEHNR, CDR2 FQNEAQ (reference sequence). The CDR3 is 12 amino acids. Trimming took 5 bases from V and 8 from J; bases not matched to a gene: 0.

Turning to this clone: Within the sample, other DNA sequences also encode this same CDR3. This sequence joins TRBV9 and TRBJ2-1; the D gene is possibly TRBD1 (5 bases). This CDR3 has 17 residues. Per germline, CDR1 SGDLS and CDR2 YYNGEE. V shed 4 bases and J shed 6 bases, with 23 bases lying between them. CDR3 DNA: TGTGCCAGCAGCCGGAAAATACAAGGGGCAATAGGCAATGAGCAGTTCTTC. Translated, it gives CASSRKIQGAIGNEQFF.

V is TRBV18 and J is TRBJ1-4; the D gene is possibly TRBD1 (6 bases). Germline V CDR1 and CDR2: KGHSH, LQKENI. There are 15 residues in the CDR3. Trimming left V 3 bases short and J 4 bases short, with 12 bases between. The CDR3 reads CASSPPTGDNEKLFF. The CDR3 DNA reads as TGTGCCAGCTCACCGCCGACAGGAGATAATGAAAAACTGTTTTTT.

The chain combines TRBV7-3 with TRBJ2-1; TRBD2 agrees at 8 bases. V was clipped by 4 bases and J by 2 bases; unmatched bases: 10. CDR1 is SGHTA, CDR2 FQGTGA, per germline. This CDR3 has 17 amino acids. CDR3 bases: TGTGCCAGCAGCTGGGGTGGCGGGGGGCCCCCCTACAATGAGCAGTTCTTC. Translating it yields CASSWGGGGPPYNEQFF.

This clone was counted a few times. The V call is TRBV28, the J call TRBJ2-2, with D unresolved. Germline lookup yields CDR1 MDHEN and CDR2 SYDVKM. The CDR3 loop spans 11 amino acids. The V end was cut by 6 bases, the J end by 7 bases, with 6 bases between. For the CDR3, the DNA is TGTGCCAGCAGGATGAGCGGGGAGCTGTTTTTT. It codes for CASRMSGELFF.

This clone came up once. The chain is built from TRBV6-6 and TRBJ2-1, with D unclear. V was shortened by 2 bases and J by 8 bases, with 7 bases between the two germline ends. The germline CDR1 and CDR2 sequences are MNHNY and SVGAGI (reference sequence). The CDR3 is 12 amino acids. The CDR3 nucleotides read TGTGCCAGCAGTTACACTGCGGATGAGCAGTTCTTC. Its protein is CASSYTADEQFF.